The rows below give T cell receptor beta chains drawn from one sample of a study of T-cell memory formation after mild COVID-19. Each CDR3 protein gets one entry after TCRdb re-called the 5' RACE reads with MiXCR. The sample has roughly 160,000 distinct CDR3 sequences, under 15% seen once. The sequenced sample was PBMCs or a T cell subset sorted from them (not recorded which). These receptors were taken from a young man who had mild COVID-19 (a few samples of this study predate the infection). Cell type and time point are not known. Each CDR3 is given with its conserved first and last residue. Each record gives: V gene, clone size, D gene, J gene, CDR3 DNA, CDR3 protein. The D gene is left open where the match is weak. Some rows mark clone size as missing; the rest say once, few, many or name a class of expanded clone.

V: TRBV6-5; size: few; D: TRBD1; J: TRBJ2-1; DNA: TGTGCCAGCAGTTACCCAGACAGGGGGGGGATCGAGCAGTTCTTC; CDR3: CASSYPDRGGIEQFF
V: TRBV6-2/TRBV6-3; size: NA; D: NA; J: TRBJ2-3; DNA: TGTGCCAGCAGTTACCGGCGTCTGGAAGATACGCAGTATTTT; CDR3: CASSYRRLEDTQYF
V: TRBV7-2; size: few; D: TRBD2; J: TRBJ2-2; DNA: TGTGCCAGCAGCTTCTGGGCGGGGGGTTACGGGGAGCTGTTTTTT; CDR3: CASSFWAGGYGELFF
V: TRBV29-1; size: NA; D: NA; J: TRBJ1-2; DNA: TGCAGCGTTGGTGAGAGGGACGTTCCGCACTATGGCTACACCTTC; CDR3: CSVGERDVPHYGYTF
V: TRBV4-1; size: many; D: TRBD1; J: TRBJ2-2; DNA: TGCGCCAGCAACCTACCCGGGACAGCGACCGGGGAGCTGTTTTTT; CDR3: CASNLPGTATGELFF
V: TRBV12-3/TRBV12-4; size: NA; D: NA; J: TRBJ1-1; DNA: TGTGCCAGCAGTGCCCAGGGGTTGAATCTGGCTTTCTTT; CDR3: CASSAQGLNLAFF
V: TRBV7-2; size: few; D: NA; J: TRBJ2-3; DNA: TGTGCCAGCAGCTCTTACCCCACAGATACGCAGTATTTT; CDR3: CASSSYPTDTQYF
V: TRBV11-2; size: NA; D: NA; J: TRBJ2-5; DNA: TGTGCCAGCAGCTTTATACTTCGGGACCTCGTTAAACAAGAGACCCAGTACTTC; CDR3: CASSFILRDLVKQETQYF
V: TRBV12-3/TRBV12-4; size: NA; D: TRBD2; J: TRBJ2-7; DNA: TGTGCCAGCAGTCCCCTCGCGGGGGACTACGAGCAGTACTTC; CDR3: CASSPLAGDYEQYF
V: TRBV18; size: many; D: TRBD1; J: TRBJ2-7; DNA: TGTGCCAGCTTAGGGACAGGGAGTGGCGAGCAGTACTTC; CDR3: CASLGTGSGEQYF
V: TRBV2; size: NA; D: NA; J: TRBJ1-5; DNA: TGTGCCAGCGCACTGTTGCCCCAGCATTTT; CDR3: CASALLPQHF
V: TRBV4-2; size: once; D: NA; J: TRBJ2-3; DNA: TGTGCCAGCAGCCAAGATATGGGGGCCACGCAGTATTTT; CDR3: CASSQDMGATQYF
V: TRBV12-5; size: NA; D: NA; J: TRBJ2-3; DNA: TGTGCTAGTGGTTTGGTAGGGGGGTTCGGCACAGATACGCAGTATTTT; CDR3: CASGLVGGFGTDTQYF
V: TRBV30; size: NA; D: NA; J: TRBJ2-1; DNA: TGTGCCTGGGGGCGGTTGCCCTGGGGCAGCAATGAGCAGTTCTTC; CDR3: CAWGRLPWGSNEQFF
V: TRBV5-1; size: few; D: TRBD1; J: TRBJ2-3; DNA: TGCGCCAGCAGCCGAGGACAGGCTAGCACAGATACGCAGTATTTT; CDR3: CASSRGQASTDTQYF
V: TRBV28; size: few; D: NA; J: TRBJ2-7; DNA: TGTGCCAGCAGTTCCCCGGGCTGGGGGAATTACGAGCAGTACTTC; CDR3: CASSSPGWGNYEQYF
V: TRBV5-1; size: NA; D: NA; J: TRBJ1-1; DNA: TGCGCCAGCAGCTTGGCGACAGCCCTGAACACTGAAGCTTTCTTT; CDR3: CASSLATALNTEAFF
V: TRBV7-9; size: few; D: TRBD1; J: TRBJ2-7; DNA: TGTGCCAGCAGCCTGCAGGGGGACTCCTACGAGCAGTACTTC; CDR3: CASSLQGDSYEQYF
V: TRBV11-2; size: many; D: TRBD2; J: TRBJ2-1; DNA: TGTGCCAGCAGCTACCCCCTACTAGCGGGGGGGCCCCCCGAGCAGTTCTTC; CDR3: CASSYPLLAGGPPEQFF
V: TRBV11-2; size: few; D: NA; J: TRBJ1-1; DNA: TGTGCCAGCAGCTTGGATTCCGGGTCTGAAGCTTTCTTT; CDR3: CASSLDSGSEAFF
V: TRBV6-2/TRBV6-3; size: NA; D: NA; J: TRBJ2-4; DNA: TGTGCCAGCAGTTACGATCTAGCCAAAAACATTCAGTACTTC; CDR3: CASSYDLAKNIQYF
V: TRBV28; size: once; D: NA; J: TRBJ2-1; DNA: TGTGCCAGCAGTCCCCCAGGCGGAAGCTCCTACAATGAGCAGTTCTTC; CDR3: CASSPPGGSSYNEQFF
V: TRBV4-3; size: NA; D: TRBD2; J: TRBJ2-5; DNA: TGCGCCAGCAGCGTAACCGGACGGGGGAGGGGAGAGACCCAGTACTTC; CDR3: CASSVTGRGRGETQYF
V: TRBV4-1; size: NA; D: NA; J: TRBJ1-2; DNA: TGCGCCAGCAGCCAATCGCAGGGTAACTATGGCTACACCTTC; CDR3: CASSQSQGNYGYTF
V: TRBV7-6; size: few; D: NA; J: TRBJ1-4; DNA: TGTGCCAGCAGCTTAGACAGTATTCCAACTAATGAAAAACTGTTTTTT; CDR3: CASSLDSIPTNEKLFF
V: TRBV7-2; size: NA; D: TRBD1; J: TRBJ2-6; DNA: TGTGCCAGCACCCGGACAGGGGGGTTCTCTGGGGCCAACGTCCTGACTTTC; CDR3: CASTRTGGFSGANVLTF
V: TRBV7-2; size: NA; D: NA; J: TRBJ2-3; DNA: TGTGCCAGCAGCTTAGGGATCACAGATACGCAGTATTTT; CDR3: CASSLGITDTQYF
V: TRBV11-2; size: NA; D: NA; J: TRBJ2-3; DNA: TGTGCCAGCAGCTTAGCCCTGGGCAACACAGATACGCAGTATTTT; CDR3: CASSLALGNTDTQYF
V: TRBV7-6; size: NA; D: NA; J: TRBJ2-5; DNA: TGTGCCAGCAGCATAGGGCCGACCCAAGAGACCCAGTACTTC; CDR3: CASSIGPTQETQYF
V: TRBV6-4; size: NA; D: NA; J: TRBJ1-6; DNA: TGTGCCAGAAAGAAGCGAGGTAGAACCTATAATTCACCCCTCCACTTT; CDR3: CARKKRGRTYNSPLHF
V: TRBV5-1; size: few; D: TRBD1; J: TRBJ2-2; DNA: TGCGCCAGCAGCTGGCCCAACGGGACAGGCACCGGGGAGCTGTTTTTT; CDR3: CASSWPNGTGTGELFF
V: TRBV12-3/TRBV12-4; size: few; D: TRBD1; J: TRBJ2-7; DNA: TGTGCCAGCAGTCACCGACAGGGAATGGGGGAGCAGTACTTC; CDR3: CASSHRQGMGEQYF
V: TRBV20-1; size: few; D: TRBD1; J: TRBJ1-2; DNA: TGCAGTGCTAGAGAGAATACAGGGGTGTTAGGCTACACCTTC; CDR3: CSARENTGVLGYTF
V: TRBV2; size: few; D: NA; J: TRBJ1-2; DNA: TGTGCCAGCAGTGCGGGCAGTAACTATGGCTACACCTTC; CDR3: CASSAGSNYGYTF
V: TRBV7-3; size: few; D: NA; J: TRBJ1-5; DNA: TGTGCCAGCAGCTTAACACCTCATCAGCCCCAGCATTTT; CDR3: CASSLTPHQPQHF
V: TRBV7-2; size: NA; D: NA; J: TRBJ1-2; DNA: TGTGCCAGCAGCTCAGCGTTCGGTGATAACTATGGCTACACCTTC; CDR3: CASSSAFGDNYGYTF
V: TRBV5-6; size: few; D: NA; J: TRBJ2-3; DNA: TGTGCCAGCAGCTTGTTCCAGATGGGGACAGATACGCAGTATTTT; CDR3: CASSLFQMGTDTQYF
V: TRBV12-3/TRBV12-4; size: few; D: NA; J: TRBJ1-4; DNA: TGTGCCAGCAGTTTGGGGGATGGAAATGAAAAACTGTTTTTT; CDR3: CASSLGDGNEKLFF
V: TRBV27; size: few; D: NA; J: TRBJ2-3; DNA: TGTGCCAGCCACGCTAGGGAAAGAGATACGCAGTATTTT; CDR3: CASHARERDTQYF
V: TRBV12-3/TRBV12-4; size: NA; D: NA; J: TRBJ1-1; DNA: TGTGCCAGCAGCATCAACGAGGGACGAATGAACACTGAAGCTTTCTTT; CDR3: CASSINEGRMNTEAFF
V: TRBV12-3/TRBV12-4; size: few; D: TRBD1; J: TRBJ2-5; DNA: TGTGCCAGCAACAATAGGGGACAGGGCGAAGAGACCCAGTACTTC; CDR3: CASNNRGQGEETQYF
V: TRBV27; size: many; D: NA; J: TRBJ1-1; DNA: TGTGCCAGCAGTTGGTCAGGGAACACTGAAGCTTTCTTT; CDR3: CASSWSGNTEAFF
V: TRBV25-1; size: NA; D: NA; J: TRBJ1-1; DNA: TGTGCCAGCATGGGAGGGTGGGAAGCTTTCTTT; CDR3: CASMGGWEAFF
V: TRBV20-1; size: NA; D: NA; J: TRBJ2-1; DNA: TGCAGTGCTCAGTGGAGAAATGAGCAGTTCTTC; CDR3: CSAQWRNEQFF